These 23 T cell receptor beta chains came from one sample sequenced in a study of post-analysis software for immune sequencing data. Findings and limits, study-wide: In patients, TRBV5-6, TRBV5-1 and TRBV20-1 belonged to several TRBV segments found more frequently than in controls.

These receptors lack a known antigen. Unique molecular identifiers had been added to the TCR beta cDNA libraries. MiXCR, run by TCRdb on the PCR reads, gives a single entry per CDR3 protein. The table records 600,000 to 750,000 distinct CDR3 sequences, approximately 60% of them present only once. The source material was blood. These TCRs come from a girl aged 2 to 10 with multiple sclerosis.

V gene TRBV28 combines with J gene TRBJ2-7; D is possibly TRBD2 (5 bases). Deletions cut 2 bases from V and 2 bases from J, with 13 bases between. From germline, CDR1 is MDHEN and CDR2 SYDVKM. This CDR3 comprises 15 residues. The CDR3: CASSLVAPDTYEQYF. The CDR3 nucleotides read TGTGCCAGCAGTTTAGTAGCGCCTGACACCTACGAGCAGTACTTC.

The J gene is TRBJ2-3, the V gene TRBV12-3 or TRBV12-4; a weak D match, TRBD2 (6 bases). The CDR3 contains 15 residues. V was pared by 5 bases and J by 7 bases, with 19 bases between. Here the CDR3 DNA reads TGTGCCAGCAGTCTAAGACTAGACGTTGGGCATACGCAGTATTTT. Encoded protein: CASSLRLDVGHTQYF.

The V call is TRBV6-2 or TRBV6-3, the J call TRBJ1-5; TRBD1 might be the D (5 bases). V dropped 2 bases and J dropped 1 base, with 9 bases sitting between them. This CDR3 is built from 15 residues. CDR1 and CDR2 from the germline V gene are MNHEY and SVGEGT. CDR3 nucleotides: TGTGCCAGCAGTTACCCGGACAAGAGCAATCAGCCCCAGCATTTT. As protein: CASSYPDKSNQPQHF.

V and J are TRBV6-4 and TRBJ2-2; the D gene is possibly TRBD2 (5 bases). Germline V CDR1 and CDR2: MRHNA, SNTAGT. CDR3 length: 12 amino acids. V shed 10 bases and J shed 1 base, with 7 bases lying between them. The CDR3 coding sequence is TGTGCCACGCGGGTGAACACCGGGGAGCTGTTTTTT. Protein sequence: CATRVNTGELFF.

The genes are TRBV12-3 or TRBV12-4 and TRBJ2-5, with D perhaps matching TRBD1 or TRBD2 (5 bases each). V gave up 1 base and J gave up 5 bases, with 20 bases separating them. This CDR3 has 17 amino acids. The DNA for the CDR3 is TGTGCCAGCAGTTTAGTCAGCAGGGCCCTTGGGGAGGAGACCCAGTACTTC. Its protein product is CASSLVSRALGEETQYF.

The genes are TRBV20-1 and TRBJ2-7; 7 bases are shared with TRBD1. CDR1 is DFQATT and CDR2 is SNEGSKA in the germline V gene (reference sequence). J gave up 3 bases and V 3 bases, and 8 bases lay outside the gene matches. The CDR3 length is 14 residues. CDR3 in amino acids: CSASEGALGYEQYF. The CDR3 DNA reads TGCAGTGCTAGTGAGGGGGCCCTCGGCTACGAGCAGTACTTC.

V usage is TRBV20-1 and J usage is TRBJ2-2; 12 nucleotides agree with TRBD2. V was pared by 2 bases and J by 2 bases, with 12 bases of the junction left unmatched. The CDR3 consists of 19 residues. CDR1 and CDR2 from the germline V gene are DFQATT and SNEGSKA (reference sequence). The CDR3 DNA is TGCAGTGCTAGAAGGGACATCGGGACTAGCGGGCCCAACACCGGGGAGCTGTTTTTT. Translated, it gives CSARRDIGTSGPNTGELFF.

This chain joins TRBV29-1 and TRBJ2-1, with TRBD2 identical over 11 bases. V was clipped by 6 bases and J by 4 bases; unmatched bases: 11. This CDR3 is 16 amino acids long. CDR1 and CDR2 (germline): SQVTM, ANQGSEA. CDR3 in DNA: TGCAGCGTAGAAATCCCCCGACTAGCGGGGTACAATGAGCAGTTCTTC. Amino acid sequence: CSVEIPRLAGYNEQFF.

This chain uses TRBV9 with TRBJ1-2, with TRBD1 matching 8 bases. There are 14 residues in the CDR3. Looked up from germline, CDR1 is SGDLS and CDR2 is YYNGEE. The trim removed 3 bases at V and 7 bases at J, leaving 8 bases unmatched. The CDR3 DNA reads as TGTGCCAGCAGCGCCCAGGGGGCATCCTTTGGCTACACCTTC. This sequence encodes CASSAQGASFGYTF.

The chain couples TRBV2 to TRBJ2-3; 7 bases fit TRBD2. The CDR3 spans 14 residues. The germline V gene encodes CDR1 SNHLY and CDR2 FYNNEI. The V segment lost 6 bases and the J segment 1 base; nucleotides outside the gene matches: 4. The CDR3 region is CASRPLAGTDTQYF. In nucleotides, the CDR3 is TGTGCCAGCAGACCTCTAGCGGGCACAGATACGCAGTATTTT.

The V call is TRBV5-1, the J call TRBJ2-5; D unresolved. V was trimmed by 5 bases and J by 5 bases, leaving 16 bases between them. Germline lookup yields CDR1 SGHRS and CDR2 YFSETQ. The CDR3 sequence is 14 residues long. DNA of the CDR3: TGCGCCAGCAGGGGGTCCGTGAGCTCGGAGACCCAGTACTTC. Its translation is CASRGSVSSETQYF.

CDR3 protein: CASSESRTGGGGYTF. CDR3 in DNA: TGTGCCAGCAGTGAGAGCCGGACAGGGGGCGGCGGCTACACCTTC. This sequence joins TRBV2 and TRBJ1-2, with TRBD1 matching over 11 bases. The CDR3 length is 15 residues. V shed 3 bases, J shed 8 bases, and the junction held 8 bases outside the gene matches. In germline, CDR1 is SNHLY, CDR2 FYNNEI.

The rearrangement uses TRBV6-6 and TRBJ2-1, with a possible D match to TRBD2 (5 bases). CDR1 and CDR2 from the germline V gene are MNHNY and SVGAGI (reference sequence). The CDR3 has 15 residues. V lost 11 bases and J lost 1, with 18 bases in between. The CDR3 DNA is TGTGCCTCGGTGTCTGGAGGAGGATCCTACAATGAGCAGTTCTTC. Protein sequence: CASVSGGGSYNEQFF.

This chain links TRBV7-2 with TRBJ2-3, with 14 bases identical to TRBD2. The CDR3 sequence is 16 residues long. V lost 4 bases to trimming and J lost 6 bases; unmatched junction nucleotides: 6. Germline-derived CDR1 and CDR2 are SGHTA and FQGNSA. CDR3 residues: CASSSGLAGATDTQYF. CDR3 in DNA: TGTGCCAGCAGCTCGGGACTAGCGGGGGCGACGGATACGCAGTATTTT.

The chain has TRBV5-6 and TRBJ1-1; D perhaps matches TRBD1 (6 bases). Germline-derived CDR1 and CDR2 are SGHDT and YYEEEE. The CDR3 length is 17 residues. V lost 1 base to trimming and J lost 3 bases, with 19 bases between them. CDR3 amino acids: CASSLFRGGTFYTEAFF. CDR3 coding DNA: TGTGCCAGCAGCTTGTTCCGCGGGGGGACATTCTACACTGAAGCTTTCTTT.

The chain uses TRBV10-3 and TRBJ1-2, with 7 bases matching TRBD1. The length of the CDR3 is 15 residues. The ends lost 4 bases at V and 5 bases at J; junction bases unmatched: 10. Germline V CDR1 and CDR2: ENHRY, SYGVKD. CDR3 region: CAISGQGRAGYGYTF. As DNA, the CDR3 is TGTGCCATCAGTGGACAGGGCCGGGCCGGGTATGGCTACACCTTC.

This clonotype was observed a handful of times. The rearrangement uses TRBV20-1 and TRBJ2-7; D is undetermined. The CDR3 runs 12 residues. Trimming shortened V by 3 bases and J by 1 base, and 7 bases separated the two germline ends. Germline-derived CDR1 and CDR2 are DFQATT and SNEGSKA (reference sequence). CDR3 sequence (DNA): TGCAGTGCTAGCTCAGTGTCCTACGAGCAGTACTTC. Encoded protein: CSASSVSYEQYF.

This clonotype was observed a single time. The CDR3 loop is CASSLVLSAEGQYF. For the CDR3, the DNA is TGCGCCAGCAGCTTGGTCTTATCAGCGGAGGGTCAGTATTTT. This chain uses TRBV5-1 with TRBJ2-3; weak D call: TRBD2 (6 bases). V was clipped by 0 bases and J by 12 bases, with 17 bases between them. There are 14 residues in the CDR3. CDR1 SGHRS and CDR2 YFSETQ come from the germline V gene.

This clonotype was counted once. The rearrangement links TRBV7-9 to TRBJ2-5; D perhaps matches TRBD2 (6 bases). With 4 bases removed from V and 5 bases from J, the gap between germline ends came to 17 bases. Germline V lookup: CDR1 SEHNR, CDR2 FQNEAQ (reference sequence). The CDR3 contains 15 residues. The CDR3 DNA follows: TGTGCCAGCAGCTCCCTCGGGGGAGCTGGGGAGACCCAGTACTTC. It encodes CASSSLGGAGETQYF.

This clonotype was found a few times. The chain links TRBV4-3 to TRBJ1-4, with 9 bases identical to TRBD1. Germline CDR1 is LGHNA and CDR2 is YSLEER. The CDR3 is made up of 17 amino acids. The J segment lost 7 bases and the V segment lost 0 bases, leaving 9 bases of the junction unmatched. CDR3 coding DNA: TGCGCCAGCAGCCAAGAGAGATTCGGGACAGGGACTGAAAAACTGTTTTTT. Translating gives CASSQERFGTGTEKLFF.

The rearrangement joins TRBV28 to TRBJ1-1, with 10 bases lining up with TRBD1. Trimming removed 5 bases from V and 3 bases from J; junction bases left unmatched: 6. The germline gives CDR1 MDHEN, CDR2 SYDVKM. This CDR3 is built from 15 residues. The CDR3, as DNA: TGTGCCAGCAGTGGGGGACAGGGGATCTACACTGAAGCTTTCTTT. Residues: CASSGGQGIYTEAFF.

In its sample, this clonotype was seen once. The chain joins TRBV20-1 to TRBJ2-3; the D gene could be TRBD1 or TRBD2 (5 bases each). This CDR3 comprises 13 residues. Germline V gives CDR1 DFQATT, CDR2 SNEGSKA (reference sequence). V gave up 5 bases and J gave up 6 bases, with 15 bases separating them. The CDR3 reads CSAAGTDGDTQYF. The CDR3 nucleotides read TGCAGTGCTGCCGGGACCGACGGGGATACGCAGTATTTT.

V usage is TRBV12-3 or TRBV12-4 and J usage is TRBJ1-5, with 7 nucleotides matching TRBD1. This CDR3 spans 16 amino acids. Trimming cost V 6 bases and J 5 bases; bases outside gene matches: 13. The CDR3 DNA sequence: TGTGCCAGCAGACGCAGGATAGGGGGCGAGGATCAGCCCCAGCATTTT. The encoded protein is CASRRRIGGEDQPQHF.